This T cell receptor (beta chain) was found in a study of CD8+CD57+ T cells in acquired aplastic anemia. Study background: The study obtained an average of around 3.1 ug of DNA from sorted CD4+ and CD8+ cells. Study conclusions and caveats: With respect to CD8+ Simpson's diversity, patients and controls did not differ significantly.

CDR1 and CDR2 from the germline V gene are LGHNA and YSLEER. The CDR3 is 15 amino acids. Trimming removed 3 bases from V and 2 bases from J; junction bases left unmatched: 4. Genomic DNA was employed as the template in profiling TCR beta VDJ and CDR3. MiXCR, applied by TCRdb to the reads, yields one record per CDR3 protein. The table has approximately 150,000 distinct CDR3 sequences, roughly 48% seen once. This clonotype was detected ten times or more. No antigen is known for it. An expansion of CD8+CD57+ cells by flow cytometry had been shown in patients chosen for sequencing. All patients were therapy-naive when blood was sampled.

Source material: sorted CD4+, CD8+, or CD8+CD57+ T cells (not recorded which) from PBMCs. J is TRBJ2-1 and V is TRBV4-3; 7 bases match TRBD2. The TCR sequence derives from a human donor with aplastic anemia. CDR3 sequence reads: CASSQGGWAYNEQFF. The CDR3 DNA reads as TGCGCCAGCAGCCAGGGGGGGTGGGCCTACAATGAGCAGTTCTTC.